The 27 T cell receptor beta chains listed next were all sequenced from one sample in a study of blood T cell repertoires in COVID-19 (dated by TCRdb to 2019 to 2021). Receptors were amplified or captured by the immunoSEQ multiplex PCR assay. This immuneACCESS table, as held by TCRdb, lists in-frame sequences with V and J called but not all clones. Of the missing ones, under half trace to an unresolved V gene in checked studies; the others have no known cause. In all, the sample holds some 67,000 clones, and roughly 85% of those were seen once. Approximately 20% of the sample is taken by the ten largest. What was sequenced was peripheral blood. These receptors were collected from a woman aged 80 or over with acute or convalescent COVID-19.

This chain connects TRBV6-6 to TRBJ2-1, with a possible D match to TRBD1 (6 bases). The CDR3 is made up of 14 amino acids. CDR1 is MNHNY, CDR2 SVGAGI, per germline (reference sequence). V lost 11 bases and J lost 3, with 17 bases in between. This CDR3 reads CAHQGSGLYNEQFF. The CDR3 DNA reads TGTGCCCACCAGGGGAGCGGACTCTACAATGAGCAGTTCTTC.

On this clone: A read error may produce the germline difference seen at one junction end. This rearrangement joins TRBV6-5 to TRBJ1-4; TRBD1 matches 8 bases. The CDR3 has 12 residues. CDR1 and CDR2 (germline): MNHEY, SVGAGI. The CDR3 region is CASRPSADREYF. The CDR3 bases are TGTGCCAGCAGACCCTCCGCGGACAGGGAATATTTT.

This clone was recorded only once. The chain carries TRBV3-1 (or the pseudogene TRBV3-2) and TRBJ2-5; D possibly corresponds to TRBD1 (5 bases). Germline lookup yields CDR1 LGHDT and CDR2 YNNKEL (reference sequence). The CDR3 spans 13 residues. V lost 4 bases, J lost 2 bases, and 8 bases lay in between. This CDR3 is CASSRSGQETQYF. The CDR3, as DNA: TGTGCCAGCAGCCGGTCAGGGCAAGAGACCCAGTACTTC.

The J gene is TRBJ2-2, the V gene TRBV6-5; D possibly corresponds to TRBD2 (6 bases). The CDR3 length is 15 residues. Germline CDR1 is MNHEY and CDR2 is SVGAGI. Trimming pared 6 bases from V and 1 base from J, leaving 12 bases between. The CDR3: CASRWRAENTGELFF. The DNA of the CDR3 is TGTGCCAGCAGATGGAGGGCCGAGAACACCGGGGAGCTGTTTTTT.

The CDR3 loop is CSVVGLLNTGELFF. The CDR3 DNA is TGCAGCGTCGTCGGACTACTTAACACCGGGGAGCTGTTTTTT. This rearrangement joins TRBV29-1 to TRBJ2-2; TRBD2 might be the D (6 bases). This CDR3 is built from 14 residues. Trimming stripped 6 bases from V and 2 bases from J, with 13 bases between. CDR1 is SQVTM and CDR2 is ANQGSEA in the germline V gene.

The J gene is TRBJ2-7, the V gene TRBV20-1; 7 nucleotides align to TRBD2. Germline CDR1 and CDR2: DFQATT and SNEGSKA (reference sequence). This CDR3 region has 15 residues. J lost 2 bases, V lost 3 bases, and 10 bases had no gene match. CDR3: CSASLTGTNPYEQYF. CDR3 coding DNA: TGCAGTGCTAGTCTTACCGGGACTAACCCCTACGAGCAGTACTTC.

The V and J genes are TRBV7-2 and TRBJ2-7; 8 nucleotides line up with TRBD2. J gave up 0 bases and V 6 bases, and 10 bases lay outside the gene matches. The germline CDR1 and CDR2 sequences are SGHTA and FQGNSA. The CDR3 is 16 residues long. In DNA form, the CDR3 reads TGTGCCAGCAGTCCCCGGACTAGCAGGAGCTCCTACGAGCAGTACTTC. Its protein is CASSPRTSRSSYEQYF. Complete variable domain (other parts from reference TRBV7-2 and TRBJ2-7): GAGVSQSPSNKVTEKGKDVELRCDPISGHTALYWYRQSLGQGLEFLIYFQGNSAPDKSGLPSDRFSAERTGGSVSTLTIQRTQQEDSAVYLCASSPRTSRSSYEQYFGPGTRLTVT.

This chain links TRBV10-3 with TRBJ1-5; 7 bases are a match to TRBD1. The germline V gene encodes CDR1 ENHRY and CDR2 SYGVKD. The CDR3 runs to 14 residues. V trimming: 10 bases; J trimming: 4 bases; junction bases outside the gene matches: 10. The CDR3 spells CATTRDRLNQPQHF. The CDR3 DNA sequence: TGTGCCACCACCCGGGACAGACTAAATCAGCCCCAGCATTTT.

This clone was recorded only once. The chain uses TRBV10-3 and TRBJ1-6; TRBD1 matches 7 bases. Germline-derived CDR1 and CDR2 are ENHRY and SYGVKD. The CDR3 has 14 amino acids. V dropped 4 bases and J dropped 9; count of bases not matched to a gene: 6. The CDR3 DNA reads TGTGCCATCAGTGCCGGGACAGAGGGTTCACCCCTCCACTTT. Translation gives CAISAGTEGSPLHF.

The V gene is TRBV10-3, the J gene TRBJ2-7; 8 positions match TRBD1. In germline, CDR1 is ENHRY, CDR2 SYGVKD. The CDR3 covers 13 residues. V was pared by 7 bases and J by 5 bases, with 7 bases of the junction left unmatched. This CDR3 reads CAINMGQVDEQYF. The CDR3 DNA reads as TGTGCCATCAATATGGGACAGGTTGACGAGCAGTACTTC.

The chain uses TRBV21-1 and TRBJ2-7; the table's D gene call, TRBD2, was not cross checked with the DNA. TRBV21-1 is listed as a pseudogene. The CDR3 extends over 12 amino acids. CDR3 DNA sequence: TGTGCCAGCAGCAAAGTTCTCCACGAGCAGTACTTC. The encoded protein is CASSKVLHEQYF.

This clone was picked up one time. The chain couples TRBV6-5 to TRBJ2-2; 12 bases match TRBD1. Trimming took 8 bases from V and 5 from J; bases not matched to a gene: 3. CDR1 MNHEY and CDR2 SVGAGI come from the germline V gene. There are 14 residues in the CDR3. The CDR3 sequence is CASQGQGATGELFF. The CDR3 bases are TGTGCCAGCCAGGGACAGGGGGCGACCGGGGAGCTGTTTTTT.

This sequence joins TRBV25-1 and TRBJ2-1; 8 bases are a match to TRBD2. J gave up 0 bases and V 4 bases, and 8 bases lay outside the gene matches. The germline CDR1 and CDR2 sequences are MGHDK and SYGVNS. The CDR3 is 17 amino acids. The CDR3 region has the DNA TGTGCCAGCAGTGGAGCCCGGGAGGGGAGCTCCTACAATGAGCAGTTCTTC. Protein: CASSGAREGSSYNEQFF.

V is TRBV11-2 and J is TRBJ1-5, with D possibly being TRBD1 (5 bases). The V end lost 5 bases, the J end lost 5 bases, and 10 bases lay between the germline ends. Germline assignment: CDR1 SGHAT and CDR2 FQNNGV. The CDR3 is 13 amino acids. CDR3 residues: CASSVGGDQPQHF. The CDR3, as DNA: TGTGCCAGCAGCGTCGGGGGGGATCAGCCCCAGCATTTT.

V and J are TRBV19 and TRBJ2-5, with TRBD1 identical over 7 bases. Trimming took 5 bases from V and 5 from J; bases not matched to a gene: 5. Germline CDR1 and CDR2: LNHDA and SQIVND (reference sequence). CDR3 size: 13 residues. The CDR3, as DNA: TGTGCCAGTAGTTTGGACAGGCGGGAGACCCAGTACTTC. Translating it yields CASSLDRRETQYF.

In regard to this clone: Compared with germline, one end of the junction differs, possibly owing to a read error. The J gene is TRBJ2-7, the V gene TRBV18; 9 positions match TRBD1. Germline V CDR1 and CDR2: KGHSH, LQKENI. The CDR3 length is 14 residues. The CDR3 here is CASSPQGALYEQYF. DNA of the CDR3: TGTGCCAGCTCTCCACAGGGGGCGTTGTACGAGCAGTACTTC.

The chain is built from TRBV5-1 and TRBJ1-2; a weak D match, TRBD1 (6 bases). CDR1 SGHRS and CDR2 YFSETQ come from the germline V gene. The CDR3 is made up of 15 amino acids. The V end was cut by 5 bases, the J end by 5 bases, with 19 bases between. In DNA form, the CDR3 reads TGCGCCAGCAGTCGAGGACAGTCTCAGGGGTATGGCTACACCTTC. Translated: CASSRGQSQGYGYTF.

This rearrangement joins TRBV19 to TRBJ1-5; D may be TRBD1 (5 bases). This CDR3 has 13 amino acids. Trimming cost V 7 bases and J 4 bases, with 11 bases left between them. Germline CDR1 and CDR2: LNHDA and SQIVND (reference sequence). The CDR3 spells CASIPDRNQPQHF. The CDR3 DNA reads TGTGCCAGTATACCAGACAGAAATCAGCCCCAGCATTTT. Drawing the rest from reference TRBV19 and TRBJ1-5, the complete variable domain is DGGITQSPKYLFRKEGQNVTLSCEQNLNHDAMYWYRQDPGQGLRLIYYSQIVNDFQKGDIAEGYSVSREKKESFPLTVTSAQKNPTAFYLCASIPDRNQPQHFGDGTRLSIL.

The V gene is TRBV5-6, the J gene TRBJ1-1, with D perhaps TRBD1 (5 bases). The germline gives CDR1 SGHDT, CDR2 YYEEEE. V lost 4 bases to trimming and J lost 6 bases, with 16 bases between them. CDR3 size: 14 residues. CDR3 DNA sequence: TGTGCCAGCAGCCGACCGGAGGGACGGGCTGAAGCTTTCTTT. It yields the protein CASSRPEGRAEAFF.

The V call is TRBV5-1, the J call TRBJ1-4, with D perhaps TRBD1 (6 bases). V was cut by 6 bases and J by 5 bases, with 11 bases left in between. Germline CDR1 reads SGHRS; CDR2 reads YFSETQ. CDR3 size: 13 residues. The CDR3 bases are TGCGCCAGCAAGTTCGGACAGAATGAAAAACTGTTTTTT. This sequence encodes CASKFGQNEKLFF.

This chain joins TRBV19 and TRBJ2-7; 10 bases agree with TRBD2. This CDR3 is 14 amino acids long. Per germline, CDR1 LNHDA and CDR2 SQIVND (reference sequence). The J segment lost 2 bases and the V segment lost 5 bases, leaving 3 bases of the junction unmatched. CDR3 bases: TGTGCCAGTAGTCCTAGCGGGGGTCCCTACGAGCAGTACTTC. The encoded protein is CASSPSGGPYEQYF. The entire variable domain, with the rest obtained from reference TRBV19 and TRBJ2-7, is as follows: DGGITQSPKYLFRKEGQNVTLSCEQNLNHDAMYWYRQDPGQGLRLIYYSQIVNDFQKGDIAEGYSVSREKKESFPLTVTSAQKNPTAFYLCASSPSGGPYEQYFGPGTRLTVT.

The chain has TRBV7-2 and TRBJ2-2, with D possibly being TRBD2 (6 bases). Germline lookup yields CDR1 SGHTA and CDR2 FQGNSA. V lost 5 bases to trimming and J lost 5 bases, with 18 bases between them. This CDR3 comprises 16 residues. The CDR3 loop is CASSARLGIETGELFF. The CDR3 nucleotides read TGTGCCAGCAGCGCGCGACTAGGAATAGAAACCGGGGAGCTGTTTTTT.

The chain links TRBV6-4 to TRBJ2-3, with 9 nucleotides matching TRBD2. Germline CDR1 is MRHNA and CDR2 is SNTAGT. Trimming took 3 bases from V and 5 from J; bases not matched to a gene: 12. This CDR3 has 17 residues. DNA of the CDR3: TGTGCCAGCAGTGATAGGGCTCTAGCGGGAATTGAAGATACGCAGTATTTT. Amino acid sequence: CASSDRALAGIEDTQYF.

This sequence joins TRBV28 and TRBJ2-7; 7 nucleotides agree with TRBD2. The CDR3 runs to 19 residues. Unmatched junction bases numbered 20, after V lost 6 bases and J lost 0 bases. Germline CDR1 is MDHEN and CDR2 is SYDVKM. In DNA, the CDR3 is TGTGCCAGCAGCCCGCACGCGCCGGGACTACCCGGTTCCTCCTACGAGCAGTACTTC. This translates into CASSPHAPGLPGSSYEQYF.

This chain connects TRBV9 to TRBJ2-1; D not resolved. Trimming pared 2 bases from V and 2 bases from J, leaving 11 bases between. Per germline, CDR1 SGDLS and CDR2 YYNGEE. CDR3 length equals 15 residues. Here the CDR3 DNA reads TGTGCCAGCAGCGTCGGCGCGGCCCCCTACAATGAGCAGTTCTTC. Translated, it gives CASSVGAAPYNEQFF.

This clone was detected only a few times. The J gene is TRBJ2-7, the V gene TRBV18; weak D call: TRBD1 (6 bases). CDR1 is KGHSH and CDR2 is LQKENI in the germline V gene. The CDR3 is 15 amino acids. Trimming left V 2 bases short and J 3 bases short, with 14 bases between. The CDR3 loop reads CASSPGRTGLYEQYF. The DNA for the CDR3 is TGTGCCAGCTCACCAGGGAGAACAGGGCTCTACGAGCAGTACTTC.

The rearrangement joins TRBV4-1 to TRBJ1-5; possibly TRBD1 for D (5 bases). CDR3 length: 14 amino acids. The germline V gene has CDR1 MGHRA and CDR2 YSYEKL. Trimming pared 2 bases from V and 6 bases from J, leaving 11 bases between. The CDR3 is CASSQIRGTQPQHF. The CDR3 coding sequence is TGCGCCAGCAGCCAAATCCGGGGGACTCAGCCCCAGCATTTT.